What follows are 3 T cell receptor beta chains derived from one specimen sequenced in a study of T cell clonality in common variable immunodeficiency. Only in-frame clones appear in the TCRdb table, and some are missing; sequencing was by immunoSEQ multiplex PCR. The repertoire shows approximately 44,000 clones, none seen only once; the top ten take about 3%. The specimen sequenced was peripheral blood mononuclear cells. These receptors originate from a person aged 18 to 70 in good health.

This clone appeared many times. The sequence runs out 3 residues before the end of the CDR3; the remainder is reconstructed from the germline J gene. V is TRBV2 and J is TRBJ2-5; tentatively, D is TRBD2 (6 bases). CDR1 and CDR2 (germline): SNHLY, FYNNEI. Trimming cost V 5 bases and J 5 bases, with 15 bases left between them. This CDR3 is 14 amino acids long. The CDR3 region is CASSPSSVGETQYF. Partial CDR3 DNA: TGTGCCAGCAGTCCCTCTAGCGTTGGGGAGACC.

This clone was seen ten or more times. The read terminates 3 residues ahead of where the CDR3 ends, so the germline J gene completes it. The chain employs TRBV6-1 and TRBJ2-1; 7 bases are a match to TRBD2. The length of the CDR3 is 15 residues. CDR1 and CDR2 (germline): MNHNS, SASEGT. Trimming at V came to 3 bases and at J to 8 bases, leaving 10 bases not matched to a gene. CDR3 bases read: TGTGCCAGCAGTGACCTGCGGGGAGGGAGGTATGAG. This encodes CASSDLRGGRYE. The full CDR3 protein is CASSDLRGGRYEQFF.

At least ten counts were recorded for this clone. The read stops 3 residues short of the end of the CDR3; the missing end is completed from the germline J gene. V usage is TRBV28 and J usage is TRBJ1-2; D perhaps matches TRBD1 (5 bases). V was shortened by 2 bases and J by 0 bases, with 13 bases between the two germline ends. CDR1 and CDR2 (germline): MDHEN, SYDVKM. This CDR3 is 16 amino acids long. The covered CDR3 bases are TGTGCCAGCAGTTTACCGACAGCCCTTACTAACTATGGC. Its protein is CASSLPTALTNYG. The CDR3 as a whole reads CASSLPTALTNYGYTF.